Listed below are T cell receptor beta chains from one sample, sequenced in a study of response to subunit inactivated influenza vaccine. TCRdb called the RT-PCR reads again in MiXCR, with one record for every CDR3 protein. Here the sample spans over 450,000 distinct CDR3 sequences, roughly 13% being singletons. Sequencing was performed on PBMCs from blood, taken more than 35 days after vaccination. Every receptor here comes from a man between 45 and 60 years old who received an inactivated influenza vaccine. Each CDR3 is given with its conserved first and last residue. The D gene is left open where the match is weak. Clone size is stated in some rows and not others, as once, few, many or a class when expanded.

cdr3_length clone_size j_call v_call d_call cdr3_aa cdr3_nt
16 NA TRBJ2-7 TRBV4-3 TRBD1 CASSQGVSGGAYEQYF TGCGCCAGCAGCCAAGGTGTTTCAGGGGGCGCATACGAGCAGTACTTC
13 NA TRBJ2-1 TRBV18 TRBD2 CASSELREVEQFF TGTGCCAGCTCCGAGTTGCGGGAGGTTGAGCAGTTCTTC
17 NA TRBJ2-1 TRBV5-1 NA CASNKGDGSSSYNEQFF TGCGCCAGCAACAAGGGCGACGGGAGCTCCTCCTACAATGAGCAGTTCTTC
16 NA TRBJ2-1 TRBV28 NA CASRFSRRRSYNEQFF TGTGCCAGCAGATTTAGTCGGCGGCGTTCCTACAATGAGCAGTTCTTC
16 NA TRBJ2-7 TRBV7-9 TRBD2 CASSSNPTSGAYEQYF TGTGCCAGCAGCTCAAATCCGACTAGCGGGGCCTACGAGCAGTACTTC
14 many TRBJ2-5 TRBV5-1 TRBD1 CASSLATGAETQYF TGCGCCAGCAGCTTGGCCACAGGGGCAGAGACCCAGTACTTC
11 many TRBJ2-7 TRBV7-2 NA CASSFMGAWYF TGTGCCAGCAGCTTCATGGGGGCATGGTACTTC
14 NA TRBJ2-3 TRBV5-1 NA CASSLGSLQDTQYF TGCGCCAGCAGCTTGGGCTCACTTCAGGATACGCAGTATTTT
14 many TRBJ2-1 TRBV9 NA CASSISSGMNEQFF TGTGCCAGCAGCATATCGTCAGGGATGAATGAGCAGTTCTTC
17 many TRBJ2-3 TRBV6-1 NA CASKTTGTVASTDTQYF TGTGCCAGCAAAACTACCGGGACGGTAGCTAGCACAGATACGCAGTATTTT
17 few TRBJ1-4 TRBV28 NA CASKRGAGGVPNEKLFF TGTGCCAGCAAGAGGGGCGCGGGAGGCGTGCCTAATGAAAAACTGTTTTTT
16 NA TRBJ1-1 TRBV18 NA CASSLLLMGVGTEAFF TGTGCCAGCTCACTCCTTTTGATGGGGGTCGGAACTGAAGCTTTCTTT
15 many TRBJ2-1 TRBV12-3/TRBV12-4 NA CASRGVKGSYNEQFF TGTGCCAGCAGGGGCGTAAAGGGCTCCTACAATGAGCAGTTCTTC
16 many TRBJ2-1 TRBV20-1 NA CSAKKKWDRTYNEQFF TGCAGTGCTAAGAAAAAGTGGGACCGGACCTACAATGAGCAGTTCTTC
13 NA TRBJ1-2 TRBV27 NA CASRHKISGAYTF TGTGCCAGCAGACATAAAATTTCAGGGGCCTACACCTTC
13 many TRBJ2-3 TRBV20-1 NA CSAMIRLTDTQYF TGCAGTGCTATGATCAGGCTCACAGATACGCAGTATTTT
15 few TRBJ2-1 TRBV20-1 TRBD2 CSARFPGLAFGEQFF TGCAGTGCTAGGTTCCCGGGACTAGCGTTTGGTGAGCAGTTCTTC
14 NA TRBJ1-1 TRBV10-1 NA CASSAGKVMGEAFF TGCGCCAGCAGTGCGGGAAAGGTGATGGGTGAAGCTTTCTTT
16 NA TRBJ1-5 TRBV18 NA CASSPSGGVRNQPQHF TGTGCCAGCTCACCATCGGGGGGGGTGAGGAATCAGCCCCAGCATTTT
14 many TRBJ2-1 TRBV20-1 NA CSAPYDQPLKEQFF TGCAGTGCCCCGTATGACCAACCTCTCAAGGAGCAGTTCTTC
17 NA TRBJ2-7 TRBV6-5 NA CASSYTLSRVGSYEQYF TGTGCCAGCAGTTACACCCTTAGCAGGGTGGGGTCCTACGAGCAGTACTTC
15 NA TRBJ2-2 TRBV7-9 NA CASSETPRAFGELFF TGTGCCAGCAGCGAAACACCCCGGGCTTTCGGGGAGCTGTTTTTT
15 few TRBJ2-5 TRBV5-1 TRBD2 CASRTGTSGIETQYF TGCGCCAGCAGAACCGGGACTAGCGGGATCGAGACCCAGTACTTC
14 NA TRBJ2-1 TRBV6-1 TRBD2 CASNKRASGREQFF TGTGCCAGCAACAAGAGGGCCAGCGGGAGAGAGCAGTTCTTC
17 NA TRBJ2-5 TRBV25-1 TRBD2 CASSEHTAGGISETQYF TGTGCCAGCAGTGAACATACGGCGGGAGGGATATCAGAGACCCAGTACTTC
16 few TRBJ2-6 TRBV6-1 NA CASSQRRPSGANVLTF TGTGCCAGCAGTCAAAGACGTCCCTCTGGGGCCAACGTCCTGACTTTC
16 NA TRBJ2-5 TRBV7-2 TRBD2 CASSLLAGSGAETQYF TGTGCCAGCAGCTTACTAGCGGGAAGCGGGGCTGAGACCCAGTACTTC
14 few TRBJ1-1 TRBV9 TRBD1 CASSKTGVITEAFF TGTGCCAGCAGCAAGACAGGGGTAATCACTGAAGCTTTCTTT
18 NA TRBJ2-3 TRBV12-3/TRBV12-4 NA CACSPRPFSAGITDTQYF TGTGCCTGCAGCCCACGCCCGTTTAGTGCAGGTATCACAGATACGCAGTATTTT
12 NA TRBJ1-5 TRBV28 NA CASLTGRSPQHF TGTGCCAGTCTGACGGGTAGATCGCCCCAGCATTTT
19 few TRBJ2-1 TRBV3-1 TRBD2 CASSQGPSLAGGSYNEQFF TGTGCCAGCAGCCAAGGACCCAGTCTAGCGGGGGGCTCCTACAATGAGCAGTTCTTC
16 NA TRBJ2-7 TRBV7-9 TRBD2 CASSLVGTSGSGEQYF TGTGCCAGCAGCTTAGTCGGGACTAGCGGGTCCGGCGAGCAGTACTTC
13 NA TRBJ1-1 TRBV28 NA CASRPPFRAEAFF TGTGCCAGCAGACCACCTTTTCGGGCTGAAGCTTTCTTT
14 NA TRBJ2-1 TRBV4-3 NA CASSQGTGIDEQFF TGCGCCAGCAGCCAAGGGACGGGAATCGATGAGCAGTTCTTC
13 NA TRBJ1-5 TRBV7-9 NA CASSLAASGPQHF TGTGCCAGCAGCTTAGCAGCCAGTGGGCCCCAGCATTTT
13 few TRBJ1-2 TRBV29-1 TRBD1 CSVESGGVPGYTF TGCAGCGTTGAATCAGGGGGCGTACCTGGCTACACCTTC
15 few TRBJ2-2 TRBV5-1 TRBD1 CASSVGQGVLEELFF TGCGCCAGCAGCGTGGGACAGGGGGTGTTGGAGGAGCTGTTTTTT
18 few TRBJ1-2 TRBV7-6 TRBD1 CASSLARWAGGVNYGYTF TGTGCCAGCAGCTTAGCGCGGTGGGCAGGGGGCGTGAACTATGGCTACACCTTC
11 NA TRBJ1-1 TRBV28 TRBD1 CASSRTGGAFF TGTGCCAGCAGCAGGACAGGGGGAGCTTTCTTT
17 NA TRBJ2-4 TRBV11-2 NA CASSQIVGSLAKNIQYF TGTGCCAGCAGTCAAATAGTGGGGAGTTTAGCCAAAAACATTCAGTACTTC
15 NA TRBJ1-4 TRBV12-3/TRBV12-4 NA CASSPGRSTNEKLFF TGTGCCAGCAGTCCTGGAAGGTCAACTAATGAAAAACTGTTTTTT
16 NA TRBJ2-1 TRBV12-3/TRBV12-4 TRBD1 CASSLVSGTGVNEQFF TGTGCCAGCAGTTTAGTCTCAGGGACAGGGGTTAATGAGCAGTTCTTC
16 NA TRBJ2-1 TRBV7-9 NA CASSLGPLYSYNEQFF TGTGCCAGCAGCTTAGGACCGCTCTACTCCTACAATGAGCAGTTCTTC
20 few TRBJ2-3 TRBV15 TRBD2 CATSRGYPGLAGRSTDTQYF TGTGCCACCAGCCGAGGGTATCCGGGACTAGCGGGGAGGAGCACAGATACGCAGTATTTT
13 few TRBJ2-7 TRBV7-2 NA CASRGGAEYEQYF TGTGCCAGCAGAGGGGGGGCTGAATACGAGCAGTACTTC